The clone carrying this T cell receptor beta chain was detected a few times. The source of the sample is a study of T-cell reconstitution after alpha-beta-depleted transplantation in children. Using unique molecular identifiers, the investigators prepared the TCRbeta library. TCRdb reprocessed the PCR reads with MiXCR, giving one entry per CDR3 protein. The data contain about 460,000 distinct CDR3 sequences, under 15% of them singletons. Looked up from germline, CDR1 is SNHLY and CDR2 is FYNNEI. The CDR3 extends over 15 amino acids. The germline V and J ends were trimmed by 2 bases and 2 bases, with 10 bases remaining between them.

The receptor was derived from a human donor who donated a stem cell graft to a child with combined immunodeficiency. This rearrangement joins TRBV2 to TRBJ2-1; D is possibly TRBD2 (5 bases). The source material was PBMCs from the stem cell graft donor, sampled from the stem cell graft. The CDR3 DNA reads as TGTGCCAGCAGTGAACATGGAGGAGCCTACAATGAGCAGTTCTTC. Translating it yields CASSEHGGAYNEQFF.